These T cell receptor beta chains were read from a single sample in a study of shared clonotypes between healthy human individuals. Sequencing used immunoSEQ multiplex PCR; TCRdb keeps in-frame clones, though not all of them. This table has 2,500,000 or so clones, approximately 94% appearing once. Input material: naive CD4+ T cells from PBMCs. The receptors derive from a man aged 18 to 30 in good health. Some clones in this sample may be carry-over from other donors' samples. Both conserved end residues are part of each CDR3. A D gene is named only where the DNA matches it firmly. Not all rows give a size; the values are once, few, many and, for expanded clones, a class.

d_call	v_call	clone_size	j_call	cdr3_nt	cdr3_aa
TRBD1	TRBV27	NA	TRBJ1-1	TGTGCCAGCATATTAAGGTTTTGGGGACAGGGGTCGGAGAACACTGAAGCTTTCTTT	CASILRFWGQGSENTEAFF
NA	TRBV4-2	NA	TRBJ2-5	TGTGCCAGCAGCCAGACCGATTACCAGACAGTCCAAGAGACCCAGTACTTC	CASSQTDYQTVQETQYF
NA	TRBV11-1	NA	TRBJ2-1	TGTGCCAGCAGCTTAGGACCGACGACGGGGGAGCAGTTCTTC	CASSLGPTTGEQFF
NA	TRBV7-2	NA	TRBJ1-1	TGTGCCAGCAGCTTTTGGGGAGGTGAAGCTTTCTTT	CASSFWGGEAFF
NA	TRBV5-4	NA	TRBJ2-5	TGTGCCAGCAGCCCGCCCGGCGGGGCCGCTCACACAGGGTCCCAGTACTTC	CASSPPGGAAHTGSQYF
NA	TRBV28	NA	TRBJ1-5	TGTGCCAGCAGTTTAGGCGGCACAGGGAACAATCTCCAGCATTTT	CASSLGGTGNNLQHF
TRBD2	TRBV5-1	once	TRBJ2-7	TGCGCCAGCAGCCCAAGCGGGAGGGCCTACGAGCAGTACTTC	CASSPSGRAYEQYF
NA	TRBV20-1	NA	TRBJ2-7	TGCAGTGCCGGTCACGCGACAGAGCAGTACTTC	CSAGHATEQYF
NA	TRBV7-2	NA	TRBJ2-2	TGTGCCAGCAGCTTACGTGGGTTGGGCACCGGGGAGCTGTTTTTT	CASSLRGLGTGELFF
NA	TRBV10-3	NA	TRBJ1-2	TGTGCCATCAGTCTAGATCCGGGGAACTATGGCTACACCTTC	CAISLDPGNYGYTF
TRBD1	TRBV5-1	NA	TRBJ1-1	TGCGCCAGCAGCTTTGACCTGGGACAGGGGGCTGGGACCACTGAAGCTTTCTTT	CASSFDLGQGAGTTEAFF